This T cell receptor (beta chain) was sequenced in a study of graft-versus-host responses after intestinal transplantation. Across the study: Each recipient received a multivisceral, liver-intestinal, or isolated intestinal graft. The recipients all started with anti-thymocyte globulin induction and then took tacrolimus and steroids for around three years.

The CDR3 extends over 17 amino acids. Trimming cost V 0 bases and J 3 bases; bases outside gene matches: 7. The germline V gene encodes CDR1 MGHRA and CDR2 YSYEKL. Note on this clone: The antigen remains unidentified.

Measured with immunoSEQ multiplex PCR; TCRdb has only the in-frame clones, and not every one. The sample has about 47,000 clones, 90% to 95% seen once; the top ten hold 5% to 6.5%. The study, taken as a whole, reports: Peak levels of circulating GvH clones tracked with early post-transplant HvG declines. Recipient bone marrow held GvH clones, some seen earlier in ileum or blood.

The input for sequencing was PBMCs, taken 750 to 800 days after a first intestinal transplant, on the day of a second. The gene calls are TRBV4-1 and TRBJ2-1, with 8 nucleotides matching TRBD2. This clonotype originated in a human patient who received an intestinal transplant, so some T cells may come from the graft donor. The DNA for the CDR3 is TGCGCCAGCAGCCAAGATCAAACTAGCGGCTACTACAATGAGCAGTTCTTC. Translation: CASSQDQTSGYYNEQFF.